Shown below are 22 T cell receptor beta chains from a single sample sequenced in a study of T cell responses to AZD1222 COVID-19 vaccine. Sequencing used immunoSEQ multiplex PCR; TCRdb keeps in-frame clones, though not all of them. Of 91,000 or so clones in the sample, roughly 92% were seen once. The source material was peripheral blood, sampled 28 days after the second AZD1222 dose. The receptors were gathered from an adult who received the AZD1222 COVID-19 vaccine.

This chain joins TRBV13 and TRBJ2-4; a weak D match, TRBD2 (5 bases). This CDR3 is built from 13 residues. Looked up from germline, CDR1 is PRHDT and CDR2 is FYEKMQ (reference sequence). V was pared by 0 bases and J by 6 bases, with 6 bases between. The CDR3 region is CASSLGRGNIQYF. Here the CDR3 DNA reads TGTGCCAGCAGCTTAGGCCGGGGAAACATTCAGTACTTC.

The J gene is TRBJ1-2, the V gene TRBV12-3 or TRBV12-4; D unresolved. Deletions cut 7 bases from V and 8 bases from J, with 17 bases between. The CDR3 totals 13 residues. Here the CDR3 DNA reads TGTGCCAGCACCCCGCGGCGGGCCTCCGGCTACACCTTC. It translates to CASTPRRASGYTF.

This clone showed up just a few times. The J gene is TRBJ1-6, the V gene TRBV28; TRBD1 might be the D (6 bases). Germline assignment: CDR1 MDHEN and CDR2 SYDVKM. CDR3 length equals 14 residues. The V end was cut by 5 bases, the J end by 9 bases, with 14 bases between. Written as DNA, the CDR3 is TGTGCCAGCAGTGATGGACAGAGCGGTTCACCCCTCCACTTT. This encodes CASSDGQSGSPLHF.

The CDR3 coding sequence is TGTGCCTGGAAAGAAGGGGGGCATTCACCCCTCCACTTT. Its translation is CAWKEGGHSPLHF. The genes are TRBV30 and TRBJ1-6; maybe TRBD1 (6 bases). Trimming pared 4 bases from V and 8 bases from J, leaving 12 bases between. From germline, CDR1 is GTSNPN and CDR2 SVGIG (reference sequence). The CDR3 has 13 residues.

V usage is TRBV6-5 and J usage is TRBJ1-2; a possible D gene is TRBD1 (6 bases). Germline V lookup: CDR1 MNHEY, CDR2 SVGAGI. The V gene lost 6 bases and the J gene lost 6 bases, with 14 bases spanning the gap. The CDR3 has 13 amino acids. The chain's CDR3 is CASSRGTSDGYTF. The CDR3 DNA reads TGTGCCAGCAGCCGAGGGACATCTGATGGCTACACCTTC.

This chain joins TRBV7-3 and TRBJ2-3; D gene uncertain. The CDR3 sequence is 13 residues long. The germline V gene encodes CDR1 SGHTA and CDR2 FQGTGA. V was clipped by 4 bases and J by 0 bases, with 5 bases between them. CDR3 nucleotide sequence: TGTGCCAGCAGCTCCCATAGCACAGATACGCAGTATTTT. Translation gives CASSSHSTDTQYF. Looking up the rest from reference TRBV7-3 and TRBJ2-3 gives the full variable domain: GAGVSQTPSNKVTEKGKYVELRCDPISGHTALYWYRQSLGQGPEFLIYFQGTGAADDSGLPNDRFFAVRPEGSVSTLKIQRTERGDSAVYLCASSSHSTDTQYFGPGTRLTVL.

The rearrangement joins TRBV28 to TRBJ1-2, with 7 bases lining up with TRBD1. From germline, CDR1 is MDHEN and CDR2 SYDVKM. The ends lost 1 base at V and 4 bases at J; junction bases unmatched: 6. This CDR3 region has 15 residues. CDR3 coding DNA: TGTGCCAGCAGTTTATATGGGGACAGCGTCTATGGCTACACCTTC. Protein product: CASSLYGDSVYGYTF.

This rearrangement joins TRBV28 to TRBJ2-3, with 7 positions matching TRBD1. The germline V gene has CDR1 MDHEN and CDR2 SYDVKM. Germline trimming cut 6 bases from V and 4 bases from J; bases unmatched to any gene: 10. This CDR3 region has 15 residues. CDR3 region: CASSSPGQNPDTQYF. In DNA, the CDR3 is TGTGCCAGCAGCTCTCCGGGACAGAACCCAGATACGCAGTATTTT.

This clone was detected only once. The V and J genes are TRBV2 and TRBJ1-6, with a tentative D call TRBD1 (6 bases). There are 14 residues in the CDR3. Germline V gives CDR1 SNHLY, CDR2 FYNNEI. The V end was cut by 1 base, the J end by 7 bases, with 8 bases between. The CDR3 DNA sequence: TGTGCCAGCAGTGAAGGGCAGGGGAATTCACCCCTCCACTTT. Translating it yields CASSEGQGNSPLHF.

This chain connects TRBV15 to TRBJ2-1, with D maybe TRBD1 (6 bases). Germline CDR1 reads LNHNV; CDR2 reads YYDKDF (reference sequence). Trimming left V 5 bases short and J 2 bases short, with 10 bases between. CDR3 length: 14 residues. This CDR3 is CATSPTGTYNEQFF. The CDR3 DNA reads as TGTGCCACCAGCCCCACAGGGACCTACAATGAGCAGTTCTTC.

The chain couples TRBV11-2 to TRBJ1-1; 8 positions match TRBD1. V lost 5 bases and J lost 1; bases outside the gene matches: 6. Per germline, CDR1 SGHAT and CDR2 FQNNGV. The CDR3 is 15 amino acids. The CDR3 nucleotides read TGTGCCAGCAGCCCCTTTGGGACAGGGAACACTGAAGCTTTCTTT. Translated: CASSPFGTGNTEAFF. Combining the CDR3 with reference TRBV11-2 and TRBJ1-1 gives the whole variable domain EAGVAQSPRYKIIEKRQSVAFWCNPISGHATLYWYQQILGQGPKLLIQFQNNGVVDDSQLPKDRFSAERLKGVDSTLKIQPAKLEDSAVYLCASSPFGTGNTEAFFGQGTRLTVV.

This clone was recorded only once. The gene calls are TRBV5-1 and TRBJ2-3; tentatively, D is TRBD1 (6 bases). In germline, CDR1 is SGHRS, CDR2 YFSETQ. This CDR3 contains 13 residues. V lost 0 bases and J lost 4, with 6 bases in between. CDR3 region: CASSLGQADTQYF. DNA of the CDR3: TGCGCCAGCAGCTTGGGACAGGCAGATACGCAGTATTTT.

This clone was seen a few times. This chain links TRBV6-4 with TRBJ2-1, with TRBD2 matching over 7 bases. Germline CDR1 and CDR2: MRHNA and SNTAGT. This CDR3 region has 15 residues. J was trimmed by 4 bases and V by 3 bases; bases with no gene match: 6. CDR3 in DNA: TGTGCCAGCAGTGAAGGCGGGGGACCTTACAATGAGCAGTTCTTC. Translating it yields CASSEGGGPYNEQFF.

V gene TRBV12-3 or TRBV12-4 combines with J gene TRBJ2-5; 7 nucleotides match TRBD1. With 4 bases clipped from V and 6 bases from J, the junction kept 2 bases outside the gene matches. The CDR3 consists of 12 residues. CDR3 region: CASSSGGKTQYF. DNA of the CDR3: TGTGCCAGCAGTTCAGGGGGAAAGACCCAGTACTTC.

This sequence joins TRBV30 and TRBJ1-2; D gene unclear. V was shortened by 2 bases and J by 5 bases, with 21 bases between the two germline ends. Germline CDR1 is GTSNPN and CDR2 is SVGIG (reference sequence). The CDR3 totals 16 residues. CDR3 sequence reads: CAWSSGPQRDIYGYTF. CDR3 coding DNA: TGTGCCTGGAGTTCTGGGCCCCAGCGGGATATATATGGCTACACCTTC.

The CDR3 bases are TGTGCCAGCAACACAGGGGCAGATACGCAGTATTTT. Translated: CASNTGADTQYF. The chain recombines TRBV28 with TRBJ2-3; the match to TRBD1 covers 7 bases. The CDR3 contains 12 residues. V lost 7 bases to trimming and J lost 4 bases; unmatched junction nucleotides: 2. Germline values: CDR1 MDHEN, CDR2 SYDVKM.

V is TRBV14 and J is TRBJ1-2; 7 bases fit TRBD1. V was clipped by 0 bases and J by 6 bases; unmatched bases: 16. Germline V gene sequence: CDR1 SGHDN, CDR2 FVKESK. The CDR3 contains 18 residues. The CDR3 spells CASSQDHFRQGGFHGYTF. CDR3 nucleotides: TGTGCCAGCAGCCAAGACCATTTCAGACAGGGAGGATTTCATGGCTACACCTTC.

V gene TRBV18 combines with J gene TRBJ2-7, with D unresolved. The CDR3 loop spans 15 amino acids. Trimming took 2 bases from V and 6 from J, leaving 17 bases between them. CDR1 is KGHSH, CDR2 LQKENI, per germline. The CDR3 spells CASSPGNTFPSEQYF. In DNA, the CDR3 is TGTGCCAGCTCACCAGGAAACACTTTCCCCTCCGAGCAGTACTTC.

The chain combines TRBV5-1 with TRBJ2-7, with TRBD1 matching over 10 bases. Trimming took 4 bases from V and 5 from J; bases not matched to a gene: 9. This CDR3 region has 15 residues. Per the germline V gene, CDR1 is SGHRS and CDR2 is YFSETQ. This CDR3 reads CASSDRTGGYDEQYF. The CDR3 DNA follows: TGCGCCAGCAGCGATCGGACAGGGGGTTATGACGAGCAGTACTTC.

The chain uses TRBV19 and TRBJ1-5; 10 bases are shared with TRBD1. This CDR3 contains 17 residues. The ends lost 8 bases at V and 4 bases at J; junction bases unmatched: 14. Germline V gene sequence: CDR1 LNHDA, CDR2 SQIVND (reference sequence). CDR3 sequence (DNA): TGTGCCAGTCGACCGGGACAGGGGTTTGTTGGGAATCAGCCCCAGCATTTT. This sequence encodes CASRPGQGFVGNQPQHF.

The chain uses TRBV6-5 and TRBJ2-7; D perhaps matches TRBD1 (5 bases). The CDR3 loop spans 11 amino acids. V gave up 6 bases and J gave up 5 bases, with 8 bases separating them. CDR1 is MNHEY, CDR2 SVGAGI, per germline. CDR3 loop: CASRKGNEQYF. CDR3 nucleotide sequence: TGTGCCAGCAGAAAGGGGAACGAGCAGTACTTC.

The chain couples TRBV6-6 to TRBJ1-6; 7 bases fit TRBD1. The trim removed 0 bases at V and 13 bases at J, leaving 9 bases unmatched. Germline CDR1 MNHNY, CDR2 SVGAGI (reference sequence). There are 15 residues in the CDR3. The DNA of the CDR3 is TGTGCCAGCAGTTACTCCGGGACAGAAAAGGGGCCCCTCCACTTT. Amino acid sequence: CASSYSGTEKGPLHF.